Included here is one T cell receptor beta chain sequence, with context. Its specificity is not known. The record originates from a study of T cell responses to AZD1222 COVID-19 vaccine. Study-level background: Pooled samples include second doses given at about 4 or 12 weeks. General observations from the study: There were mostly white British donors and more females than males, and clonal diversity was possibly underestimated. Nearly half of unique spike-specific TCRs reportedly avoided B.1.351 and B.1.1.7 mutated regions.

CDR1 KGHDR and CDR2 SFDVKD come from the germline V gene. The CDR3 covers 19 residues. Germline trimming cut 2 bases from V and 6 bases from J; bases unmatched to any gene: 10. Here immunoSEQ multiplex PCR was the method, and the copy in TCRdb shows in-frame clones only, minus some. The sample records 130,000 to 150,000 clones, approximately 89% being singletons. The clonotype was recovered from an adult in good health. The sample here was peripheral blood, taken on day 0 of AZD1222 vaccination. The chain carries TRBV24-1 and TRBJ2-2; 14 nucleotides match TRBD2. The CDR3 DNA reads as TGTGCCACCAGTGATTCCCCGGGACTAGCGGGAGTGGTGGCCGGGGAGCTGTTTTTT. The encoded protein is CATSDSPGLAGVVAGELFF.